The 8 T cell receptor beta chains below come from one sample, sequenced in a study of OX40 agonist ivuxolimab in advanced cancers. Library construction relied on the immunoSEQ multiplex PCR assay. In its TCRdb copy, this immuneACCESS table keeps in-frame sequences only and misses some clones. Where compared with another copy, unresolved V genes explain less than half of these, and the others have no known cause. Within this sample are fewer than 40,000 clones, with roughly 87% of them counted one time only. Clones ranked in the top ten supply 0.9% to 0.95% of the sample. The source was CD4+ or CD8+ T cells sorted from blood, collected in a trial of the OX40 agonist ivuxolimab. Every receptor here comes from an adult with an advanced solid tumor such as melanoma, head and neck, liver or kidney cancer.

The chain has TRBV5-6 and TRBJ1-6, with 7 bases aligning to TRBD1. The germline V gene has CDR1 SGHDT and CDR2 YYEEEE. J was trimmed by 7 bases and V by 0 bases; bases with no gene match: 4. The CDR3 runs to 15 residues. Here the CDR3 reads CASSLDRRGNSPLHF. The DNA for the CDR3 is TGTGCCAGCAGCTTGGATCGCAGGGGGAATTCACCCCTCCACTTT.

In its sample, this clone was seen once. This sequence joins TRBV6-5 and TRBJ2-5; D is perhaps TRBD1 or TRBD2 (5 bases each). Trimming took off 0 bases at V and 4 bases at J, with 12 bases between the two ends. Per the germline V gene, CDR1 is MNHEY and CDR2 is SVGAGI. The CDR3 length is 15 residues. Written as DNA, the CDR3 is TGTGCCAGCAGTTACTCCAACAGGCGGGTAGAGACCCAGTACTTC. Translating it yields CASSYSNRRVETQYF.

The J gene is TRBJ1-5, the V gene TRBV6-1; 10 bases agree with TRBD1. Trimming took 10 bases from V and 6 from J; bases not matched to a gene: 9. CDR1 and CDR2 (germline): MNHNS, SASEGT. The CDR3 is 14 residues long. The CDR3 spells CATSDGTGVQPQHF. As DNA, the CDR3 is TGTGCCACCTCAGATGGGACAGGGGTTCAGCCCCAGCATTTT.

The J gene is TRBJ2-1, the V gene TRBV10-3; tentatively, D is TRBD1 (6 bases). Germline V CDR1 and CDR2: ENHRY, SYGVKD. V gave up 3 bases and J gave up 10 bases, with 16 bases separating them. The CDR3 consists of 14 residues. The CDR3 region is CAISESRGRDEQFF. The CDR3 DNA is TGTGCCATCAGTGAAAGCAGGGGACGGGACGAGCAGTTCTTC.

The V and J genes are TRBV11-2 and TRBJ1-1, with D uncertain. The CDR3 consists of 15 residues. V lost 2 bases, J lost 1 base, and 11 bases lay in between. Germline-derived CDR1 and CDR2 are SGHAT and FQNNGV. The CDR3 DNA sequence: TGTGCCAGCAGCTTATTGATAACCCCGAACACTGAAGCTTTCTTT. Translation gives CASSLLITPNTEAFF.

This clone was picked up one time. The chain couples TRBV5-1 to TRBJ2-1; D gene ambiguous. The germline V gene has CDR1 SGHRS and CDR2 YFSETQ. Trimming pared 7 bases from V and 10 bases from J, leaving 12 bases between. The CDR3 runs to 11 residues. CDR3 bases: TGCGCCAGCGCTGATCCGCGGGAGCAGTTCTTC. Translated, it gives CASADPREQFF.

The chain recombines TRBV28 with TRBJ1-6; TRBD1 matches 9 bases. V lost 5 bases to trimming and J lost 9 bases; unmatched junction nucleotides: 8. Germline CDR1 MDHEN, CDR2 SYDVKM. The CDR3 consists of 15 residues. The CDR3 is CASSRPGQGTSPLHF. The CDR3 bases are TGTGCCAGCAGTCGCCCGGGACAGGGTACTTCACCCCTCCACTTT.

Only one count was recorded for this clone. V and J are TRBV12-5 and TRBJ2-5; 8 nucleotides match TRBD1. This CDR3 contains 17 residues. Germline V gene sequence: CDR1 LGHNT, CDR2 FRNRAP. Trimming removed 2 bases from V and 5 bases from J; junction bases left unmatched: 13. CDR3 bases: TGTGCTAGTGGTTTGCCCCCCCCTGGGCAGGGGGCGGAGACCCAGTACTTC. It translates to CASGLPPPGQGAETQYF.